The clone carrying this T cell receptor (beta chain) has a handful of counts. The CDR3 is made up of 15 amino acids. Germline V gene lookup returns CDR1 DFQATT and CDR2 SNEGSKA (reference sequence). Trimming shortened V by 0 bases and J by 3 bases, and 11 bases separated the two germline ends. This entry belongs to a study of patients and donors after allogeneic stem cell transplantation. TCRdb recomputed calls from the RT-PCR reads with MiXCR, one row per CDR3 protein. Found here are about 230,000 distinct CDR3 sequences, around 14% of them singletons; the top ten hold roughly 11%. The clonotype comes from a human donor who was either an allogeneic HSCT recipient or a stem cell or donor lymphocyte infusion donor (not recorded which). It is not recorded whose cells these are; they may come from a transplant donor. The sequenced sample was blood, either unsorted or a sorted T cell fraction (not recorded which). V usage is TRBV20-1 and J usage is TRBJ1-4; no firm D call. As DNA, the CDR3 is TGCAGTGCTAGAGATTTAGGGAAATCTAATGAAAAACTGTTTTTT. Translation: CSARDLGKSNEKLFF.